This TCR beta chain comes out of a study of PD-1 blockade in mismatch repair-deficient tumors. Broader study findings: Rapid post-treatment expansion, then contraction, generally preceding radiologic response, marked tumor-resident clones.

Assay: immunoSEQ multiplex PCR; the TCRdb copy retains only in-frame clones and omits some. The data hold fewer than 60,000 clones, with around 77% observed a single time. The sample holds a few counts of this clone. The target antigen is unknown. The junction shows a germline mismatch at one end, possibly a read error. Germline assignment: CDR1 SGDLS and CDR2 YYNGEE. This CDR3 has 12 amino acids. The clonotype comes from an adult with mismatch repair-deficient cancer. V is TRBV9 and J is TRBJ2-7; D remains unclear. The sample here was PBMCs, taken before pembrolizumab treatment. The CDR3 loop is CASSVSSGSLSF. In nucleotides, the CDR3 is TGTGCCAGCAGCGTATCGTCCGGCAGTCTGAGCTTC.